This T cell receptor beta chain was identified in a study of blood T cell repertoires in COVID-19. Across the whole study: The study drew acute and convalescent COVID-19 samples from the United States, Italy and Spain. PBMCs, B-cell-depleted T cells, or T cells provided the cDNA or gDNA that made up the material.

While infection was still active, Seattle patients were enrolled and then followed longitudinally. Trimming at V came to 4 bases and at J to 5 bases, leaving 4 bases not matched to a gene. The germline CDR1 and CDR2 sequences are SGHKS and YYEKEE (reference sequence). The CDR3 consists of 15 residues. Sequenced by immunoSEQ multiplex PCR; TCRdb stores in-frame clones only, minus some. The sample lists over 10,000 clones; 70% to 80% were seen once. What was sequenced was peripheral blood. The chain recombines TRBV5-5 with TRBJ1-6; 9 bases are shared with TRBD1. The source is a man aged 55 to 70 with COVID-19, enrolled during active disease. The CDR3: CASSRRTGDNSPLHF. In DNA form, the CDR3 reads TGTGCCAGCAGCCGCCGGACAGGGGATAATTCACCCCTCCACTTT.